This T cell receptor beta chain was profiled in a study of glioma-infiltrating T cells after dendritic cell vaccination. TCRdb's table, derived via immunoSEQ multiplex PCR, lists solely in-frame clones and lacks some. The sample records tens of thousands of clones, almost 85% being singletons. Germline V CDR1 and CDR2: SGHAT, FQDESV (reference sequence). Trimming cost V 4 bases and J 3 bases, with 9 bases left between them. There are 14 residues in the CDR3. This clonotype was sampled from a human donor with glioblastoma. The chain recombines TRBV11-1 with TRBJ2-2; possible D gene TRBD1, 6 bases. Sequences were derived from blood, sampled before dendritic cell vaccination. CDR3 protein: CASSSGTYTGELFF. The DNA of the CDR3 is TGTGCCAGCAGCTCCGGGACATACACCGGGGAGCTGTTTTTT.